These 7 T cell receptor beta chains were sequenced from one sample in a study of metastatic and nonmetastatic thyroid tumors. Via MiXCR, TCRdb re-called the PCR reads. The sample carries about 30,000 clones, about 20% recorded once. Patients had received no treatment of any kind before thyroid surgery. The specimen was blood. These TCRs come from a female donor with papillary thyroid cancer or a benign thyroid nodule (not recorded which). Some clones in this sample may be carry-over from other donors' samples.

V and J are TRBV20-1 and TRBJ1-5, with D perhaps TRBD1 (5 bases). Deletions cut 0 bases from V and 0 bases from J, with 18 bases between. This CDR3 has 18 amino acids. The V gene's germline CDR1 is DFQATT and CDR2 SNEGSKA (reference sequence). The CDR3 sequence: CSARDTRLGVTSNQPQHF. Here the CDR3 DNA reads TGCAGTGCTAGAGATACGCGGTTAGGGGTGACTAGCAATCAGCCCCAGCATTTT.

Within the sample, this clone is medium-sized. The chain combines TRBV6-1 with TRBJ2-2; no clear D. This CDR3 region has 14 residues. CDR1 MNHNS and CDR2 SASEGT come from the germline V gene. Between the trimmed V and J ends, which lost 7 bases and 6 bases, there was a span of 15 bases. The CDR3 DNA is TGTGCCAGCACTCCGACCCGGACGGCCGGGGAGCTGTTTTTT. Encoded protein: CASTPTRTAGELFF.

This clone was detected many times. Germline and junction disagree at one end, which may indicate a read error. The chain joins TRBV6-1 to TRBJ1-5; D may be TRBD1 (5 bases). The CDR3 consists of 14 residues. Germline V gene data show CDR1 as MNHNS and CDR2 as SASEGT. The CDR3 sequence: CASREGHQNQPQHF. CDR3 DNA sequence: TGTGCCAGCAGAGAAGGACACCAAAATCAGCCCCAGCATTTT.

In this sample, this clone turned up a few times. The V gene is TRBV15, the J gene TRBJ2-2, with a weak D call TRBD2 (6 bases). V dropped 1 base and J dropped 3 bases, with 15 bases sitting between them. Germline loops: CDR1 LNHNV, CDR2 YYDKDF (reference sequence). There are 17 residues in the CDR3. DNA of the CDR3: TGTGCCACCAGCAGAGGAGCTTACAGCGGGTACACCGGGGAGCTGTTTTTT. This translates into CATSRGAYSGYTGELFF.

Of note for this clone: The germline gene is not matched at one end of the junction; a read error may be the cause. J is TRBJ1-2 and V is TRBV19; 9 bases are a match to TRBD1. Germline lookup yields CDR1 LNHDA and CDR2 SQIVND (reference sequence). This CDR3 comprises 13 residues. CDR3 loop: CASIESGQGALAF. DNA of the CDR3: TGTGCCAGTATCGAATCGGGACAGGGCGCTCTCGCCTTC.

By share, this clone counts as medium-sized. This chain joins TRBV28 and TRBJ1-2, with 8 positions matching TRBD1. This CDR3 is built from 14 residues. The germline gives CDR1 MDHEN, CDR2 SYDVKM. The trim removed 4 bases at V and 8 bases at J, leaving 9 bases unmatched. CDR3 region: CASSSPYQGAGYTF. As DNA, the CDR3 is TGTGCCAGCAGTTCTCCCTACCAGGGGGCAGGCTACACCTTC.

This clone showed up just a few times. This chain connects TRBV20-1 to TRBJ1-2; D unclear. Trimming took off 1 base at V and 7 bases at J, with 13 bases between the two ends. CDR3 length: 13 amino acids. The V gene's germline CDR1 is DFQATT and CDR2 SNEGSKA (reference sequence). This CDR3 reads CSARAGVVFGYTF. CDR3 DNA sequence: TGCAGTGCTAGAGCCGGGGTTGTATTTGGCTACACCTTC.